This T cell receptor beta chain emerged from a study of blood T cell repertoires in COVID-19 (dated by TCRdb to between 2020 and 2021). For context, the study as a whole: The collaborator samples originated in the United States, Italy and Spain and spanned the acute and convalescent phases of COVID-19. HLA class I and class II types, where available, came from metadata supplied by the sample provider rather than from assay-based typing. The repertoires were made available in a free public database intended to serve as a resource for research on the immune response to SARS-CoV-2. The samples were drawn from two sources: the first 160 participants of the ongoing ImmuneRACE study, and 1,000 to 1,500 subjects contributed by 6 global collaborators. The sample metadata nearly always contained a de-identified subject ID, COVID-19 status, age in years and sex. The prospective study material was composed of cDNA or gDNA derived from T cells, B-cell-depleted T cells, or PBMCs. The dataset comprised deeply sampled blood TCRbeta repertoires from subjects exposed to, actively infected with, or recovered from COVID-19. The paper as a whole reports these results and caveats: Clinical and demographic metadata were provided uncurated, with the amount varying by source and participant.

A note on this clone: This receptor's antigen is unknown. Base qualities are missing; no much larger clone stands one base away.

The CDR3 contains 16 residues, cysteine and phenylalanine counted. Only the CDR3 DNA is retained, 48 bases long and in frame from the first base. The junction shows trimming of 2 bases on V and 0 bases on J, plus 11 bases between the germline ends. The germline V gene yields KGHDR for CDR1 and SFDVKD for CDR2. TCRbeta CDR3 regions were amplified from genomic DNA by means of the immunoSEQ Assay, a bias-controlled multiplex PCR. Per the original workflow: Within the assay, amplification of reference gene primers was used to estimate how many nucleated cells each sample contained. Sequence reads were collapsed and filtered to measure the absolute abundance of every unique TCRbeta CDR3 rearrangement. For each sample, productive Simpson clonality was calculated by taking the square root of Simpson's diversity index across productive rearrangements. TCRdb carries this immuneACCESS record with in-frame sequences only. Its versions omit some clonotypes, under half of them owing to an unresolved V gene in the studies checked, with the rest unexplained. V and J calls and clone size follow that table, whereas D and trimming were derived from the DNA. The sample table contains some 530,000 clones; only one count was recorded for approximately 83% of them. Of the sample, approximately 2.9% falls within the top ten clones.

The collaborating institutions used their own protocols to collect whole blood in K2EDTA tubes. Collaborator samples were shipped for TCRbeta analysis as frozen whole blood, isolated PBMCs, or DNA extracted from either sample type. This TCR derives from a human donor in a cohort sampled during active COVID-19. The rearranged segments are TRBV24-1 and TRBJ2-3, with an unclear D gene assignment. Sequencing was done on a sample of peripheral blood. The CDR3 here reads CATSDSLATSTDTQYF. The DNA sequence is as follows: TGTGCCACCAGTGATTCGTTAGCAACTAGCACAGATACGCAGTATTTT.